The sequence of this T cell receptor (beta chain) was determined in a study of CD8 T cells in Susac syndrome. CD8+ and CD4+ T cells taken from blood had their TCR beta sequenced. The multiple sclerosis control group comprised treatment-naive patients with stable or active relapsing-remitting disease. Per the germline V gene, CDR1 is SQVTM and CDR2 is ANQGSEA. Trimming stripped 6 bases from V and 12 bases from J, with 17 bases between. The CDR3 consists of 11 residues. It was with random hexamers that roughly 0.45 to 1 ug RNA was reverse transcribed. Amplification of TCR beta CDR3 across 54 Vbeta and 13 Jbeta was performed with immunoSEQ multiplex PCR. From the immunoSEQ multiplex PCR reads, TCRdb called clonotypes with MiXCR, one entry per CDR3 protein. The table includes 190,000 or so distinct CDR3 sequences, around 96% detected once.

The material sequenced was CD4+ T cells from PBMCs. The chain employs TRBV29-1 and TRBJ2-5; D not resolved. This TCR was recovered from a human donor with multiple sclerosis. The CDR3 region is CSVDPGHREYF. CDR3 DNA sequence: TGCAGCGTGGATCCGGGCCACCGGGAGTACTTC.